These T cell receptor beta chains were read from a single sample in a study of T cell responses to AZD1222 COVID-19 vaccine. The repertoire was sequenced with immunoSEQ multiplex PCR; TCRdb's copy has only in-frame clones and lacks some. The sample consists of around 80,000 clones, approximately 90% of them appearing once. The sequenced sample was peripheral blood, obtained 28 days after the second AZD1222 dose. Source of these receptors: an adult who received the AZD1222 COVID-19 vaccine. The CDR3 runs from the conserved cysteine through the conserved F or W. D genes are given only for firm matches. Size values are once, few and many counts, or a class for expanded clones, and some rows have none.

clone_size: once; j_call: TRBJ2-5; cdr3_length: 12; v_call: TRBV29-1; d_call: TRBD2; cdr3_nt: TGCAGCGTTAAACACGGGGGGGAGACCCAGTACTTC; cdr3_aa: CSVKHGGETQYF
clone_size: NA; j_call: TRBJ2-7; cdr3_length: 14; v_call: TRBV5-4; d_call: NA; cdr3_nt: TGTGCCAGCAGCTTTGGCCCCGGCTCCCGCGAGCAGTACTTC; cdr3_aa: CASSFGPGSREQYF
clone_size: NA; j_call: TRBJ1-2; cdr3_length: 16; v_call: TRBV5-5; d_call: NA; cdr3_nt: TGTGCCAGCAGACTTAGGCCCGACGGGGAGTTGGGGGGCTACACCTTC; cdr3_aa: CASRLRPDGELGGYTF
clone_size: NA; j_call: TRBJ2-2; cdr3_length: 15; v_call: TRBV6-5; d_call: TRBD2; cdr3_nt: TGTGCCAGCAATTTAGCGGGAGGTTTAGCCGGGGAGCTGTTTTTT; cdr3_aa: CASNLAGGLAGELFF
clone_size: NA; j_call: TRBJ2-5; cdr3_length: 18; v_call: TRBV3-1/TRBV3-2; d_call: TRBD2; cdr3_nt: TGTGCCAGCAGCCAAACAAGGGGGCCTAGCGGGAGTAGCGAGACCCAGTACTTC; cdr3_aa: CASSQTRGPSGSSETQYF
clone_size: NA; j_call: TRBJ2-7; cdr3_length: 15; v_call: TRBV3-1/TRBV3-2; d_call: TRBD2; cdr3_nt: TGTGCCAGCTCCCGCCCGACTAGCGGGACGTACGAGCAGTACTTC; cdr3_aa: CASSRPTSGTYEQYF
clone_size: NA; j_call: TRBJ1-2; cdr3_length: 17; v_call: TRBV4-2; d_call: TRBD1; cdr3_nt: TGTGCCAGCAGCCAAGCCTCCGTAGGACAGGCCTTCTATGGCTACACCTTC; cdr3_aa: CASSQASVGQAFYGYTF
clone_size: NA; j_call: TRBJ2-1; cdr3_length: 14; v_call: TRBV9; d_call: NA; cdr3_nt: TGTGCCAGCAGCGTAGGGGGGGAGTGGAATGAGCAGTTCTTC; cdr3_aa: CASSVGGEWNEQFF
clone_size: once; j_call: TRBJ1-1; cdr3_length: 14; v_call: TRBV19; d_call: NA; cdr3_nt: TGTGCCAGTAGTATAGAAGGAGTGAACACTGAAGCTTTCTTT; cdr3_aa: CASSIEGVNTEAFF
clone_size: NA; j_call: TRBJ2-3; cdr3_length: 16; v_call: TRBV7-9; d_call: NA; cdr3_nt: TGTGCCACCCAGGATGAGTCAGGGATTTACACAGATACGCAGTATTTT; cdr3_aa: CATQDESGIYTDTQYF
clone_size: NA; j_call: TRBJ2-7; cdr3_length: 11; v_call: TRBV5-1; d_call: NA; cdr3_nt: TGCGCCAGCAGCTTGGGTGGCGAGCAGTACTTC; cdr3_aa: CASSLGGEQYF
clone_size: NA; j_call: TRBJ1-5; cdr3_length: 14; v_call: TRBV7-9; d_call: TRBD1; cdr3_nt: TGTGCCAGCACCGACAGGGAAGAAGGTCAGCCCCAGCATTTT; cdr3_aa: CASTDREEGQPQHF
clone_size: NA; j_call: TRBJ1-1; cdr3_length: 13; v_call: TRBV27; d_call: NA; cdr3_nt: TGTGCCAGCAGTGGAGGGGGATTGACTGAAGCTTTCTTT; cdr3_aa: CASSGGGLTEAFF
clone_size: NA; j_call: TRBJ2-5; cdr3_length: 15; v_call: TRBV11-2; d_call: NA; cdr3_nt: TGTGCCAGCAGCTTAGGCGACTACTCTCGGGAGACCCAGTACTTC; cdr3_aa: CASSLGDYSRETQYF
clone_size: NA; j_call: TRBJ2-4; cdr3_length: 15; v_call: TRBV4-1; d_call: NA; cdr3_nt: TGCGCCAGCAGCCCAGGGTATGGGGCCAAAAACATTCAGTACTTC; cdr3_aa: CASSPGYGAKNIQYF
clone_size: once; j_call: TRBJ1-4; cdr3_length: 16; v_call: TRBV28; d_call: TRBD1; cdr3_nt: TGTGCCAGCAGCATACGAATGAGGGGGCTTAATGAAAAACTGTTTTTT; cdr3_aa: CASSIRMRGLNEKLFF